Given below is one TCR beta chain in context. 13 Jbeta primers and 60 Vbeta primers were used for the PCR. Generated by immunoSEQ multiplex PCR, the TCRdb table keeps only in-frame clones and is missing some. The sample includes roughly 100,000 clones, around three quarters seen only once; the top ten take 4%. The record originates from a study of cytomegalovirus exposure and HLA in healthy donors. Germline lookup yields CDR1 SGDLS and CDR2 YYNGEE. The CDR3 is made up of 11 amino acids. Trimming removed 7 bases at V and 2 bases at J, with 4 bases between. Specimen: PBMCs. The sequence derives from a man aged 50 to 59 in good health and CMV-seropositive. The chain is built from TRBV9 and TRBJ1-3; D is uncertain. CDR3 residues: CASGTGNTIYF. For the CDR3, the DNA is TGTGCCAGCGGCACTGGAAACACCATATATTTT. Using reference TRBV9 and TRBJ1-3 for the parts outside the CDR3, the full variable domain is DSGVTQTPKHLITATGQRVTLRCSPRSGDLSVYWYQQSLDQGLQFLIQYYNGEERAKGNILERFSAQQFPDLHSELNLSSLELGDSALYFCASGTGNTIYFGEGSWLTVV.